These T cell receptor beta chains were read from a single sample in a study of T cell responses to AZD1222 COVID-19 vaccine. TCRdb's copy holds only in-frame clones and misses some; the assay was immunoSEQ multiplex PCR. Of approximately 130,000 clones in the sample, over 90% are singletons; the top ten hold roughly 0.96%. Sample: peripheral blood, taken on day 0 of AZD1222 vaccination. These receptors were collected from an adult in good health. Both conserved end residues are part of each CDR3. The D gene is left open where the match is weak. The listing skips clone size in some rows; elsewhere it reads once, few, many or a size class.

TGTGCCAGCAGCGGAGCAGGGTCCGCTAACTATGGCTACACCTTC | CASSGAGSANYGYTF | NA | NA | TRBJ1-2 | TRBV5-5
TGTGCCAGTACCCCCACCGGGATGCCACTTAACTATGGCTACACCTTC | CASTPTGMPLNYGYTF | NA | NA | TRBJ1-2 | TRBV19
TGTGCCACCTATACAGATACGCAGTATTTT | CATYTDTQYF | NA | NA | TRBJ2-3 | TRBV6-5
TGTGCCAGCAGGACAGGGGGCGGCCCTGAAGCTTTCTTT | CASRTGGGPEAFF | NA | TRBD1 | TRBJ1-1 | TRBV6-5
TGTGCCAGCAGTGAGGCAGGGGGCACCGGGGAGCTGTTTTTT | CASSEAGGTGELFF | NA | TRBD1 | TRBJ2-2 | TRBV6-4
TGTGCCAGCAGCCATCAGGGCCGAGCAGCTTTCTTT | CASSHQGRAAFF | NA | NA | TRBJ1-1 | TRBV3-1/TRBV3-2
TGTGCCAGCAGCTTAGGATCGCCAGCTAACTATGGCTACACCTTC | CASSLGSPANYGYTF | NA | NA | TRBJ1-2 | TRBV7-9
TGTGCCAGCAGCCCCGGGGGGGGGTTTTATCAGCCCCAGCATTTT | CASSPGGGFYQPQHF | once | NA | TRBJ1-5 | TRBV9
TGCAGCGTTGAAGGGAGTGAGGGGGCCATGAACACTGAAGCTTTCTTT | CSVEGSEGAMNTEAFF | once | TRBD1 | TRBJ1-1 | TRBV29-1
TGTGCCAGCAGTGAAGCAGTAGCAAGTTTCTATGGCTACACCTTC | CASSEAVASFYGYTF | NA | NA | TRBJ1-2 | TRBV6-1
TGCGCCAGCAGCCAGTCCCGAGATACGCAGTATTTT | CASSQSRDTQYF | NA | NA | TRBJ2-3 | TRBV5-1
TGCGCCAGCAGTACCGGGACAGGGATCACTGAAGCTTTCTTT | CASSTGTGITEAFF | NA | TRBD1 | TRBJ1-1 | TRBV10-2
TGCGCCAGCAGCACCGGGACAGGGCCAGATACGCAGTATTTT | CASSTGTGPDTQYF | NA | TRBD1 | TRBJ2-3 | TRBV5-1
TGTGCCTACAACAGGGGTAGCTACAATGAGCAGTTCTTC | CAYNRGSYNEQFF | once | TRBD1 | TRBJ2-1 | TRBV30
TGTGCCAGCAGTCCCGACAGGGCACATGGCTACACCTTC | CASSPDRAHGYTF | NA | TRBD1 | TRBJ1-2 | TRBV11-3
TGTGCCACCAGTGACCCCAGCAGAGGTCCTTATGACACTGAAGCTTTCTTT | CATSDPSRGPYDTEAFF | NA | NA | TRBJ1-1 | TRBV24-1
TGTGCCAGCAGCTTCGGGGTCAATCAGCCCCAGCATTTT | CASSFGVNQPQHF | NA | NA | TRBJ1-5 | TRBV5-6
TGTGCCAGCTCAGGCCAGGAGAACACTGAAGCTTTCTTT | CASSGQENTEAFF | NA | NA | TRBJ1-1 | TRBV18
TGTGCCAGCAGGCTAGCGGAGGGGCAAGAGACCCAGTACTTC | CASRLAEGQETQYF | once | TRBD2 | TRBJ2-5 | TRBV7-2
TGTGCCAGCAGTTTAGGACGGGATTATGGCTACACCTTC | CASSLGRDYGYTF | NA | NA | TRBJ1-2 | TRBV27
TGTGCCAGTAGCCCTCTTCCGGGACAGGGAACTTCCATGAACACTGAAGCTTTCTTT | CASSPLPGQGTSMNTEAFF | once | TRBD1 | TRBJ1-1 | TRBV19
TGTGCCAGCAGGGGAAGGGCCCACACTGAAGCTTTCTTT | CASRGRAHTEAFF | NA | NA | TRBJ1-1 | TRBV6-5
TGTGCCAGCAGTACTAGCGGCCCTGGGACCCAGTACTTC | CASSTSGPGTQYF | once | TRBD2 | TRBJ2-5 | TRBV2
TGTGCCACCAGCAGAGGCGGGGGAATCAGGTACTTC | CATSRGGGIRYF | once | TRBD2 | TRBJ2-7 | TRBV15
TGTGCCAGCAGTTACGGTAATACGCAGTATTTT | CASSYGNTQYF | NA | NA | TRBJ2-3 | TRBV6-5
TGTGCCAGCAGTCCCAGACCGTTGGATGAAAAACTGTTTTTT | CASSPRPLDEKLFF | NA | NA | TRBJ1-4 | TRBV27
TGTGCCAGCAGCTTGGATGTGGGTGGCGAGCAGTACTTC | CASSLDVGGEQYF | NA | NA | TRBJ2-7 | TRBV5-4
TGTGCTAGTGGTTTCCAACGACTAGCGGGGGTTCAAGAGACCCAGTACTTC | CASGFQRLAGVQETQYF | NA | TRBD2 | TRBJ2-5 | TRBV12-5
TGTGCAAGTCGTCCTAAGGCAGGGCTGCACTTT | CASRPKAGLHF | NA | NA | TRBJ1-6 | TRBV12-2
TGTGCCAGCAGCTTATTCAATAGTGTAGGTCATGAGCAGTTCTTC | CASSLFNSVGHEQFF | NA | NA | TRBJ2-1 | TRBV7-9
TGTGCCTGGAGTGTACGTATTATGGGCTACACCTTC | CAWSVRIMGYTF | NA | NA | TRBJ1-2 | TRBV30
TGCGCCAGCAGCTTGGACAGGGGGCTAATCACTGAAGCTTTCTTT | CASSLDRGLITEAFF | once | TRBD1 | TRBJ1-1 | TRBV5-1
TGTGCCAGCAGTTCCCCCGGACAGGAAAAACTGTTTTTT | CASSSPGQEKLFF | NA | NA | TRBJ1-4 | TRBV6-5
TGTGCCAGCAGCGTAGACAGCGGGCGGACCTACGAGCAGTACTTC | CASSVDSGRTYEQYF | NA | NA | TRBJ2-7 | TRBV9
TGTGCCAGCAGCTTGGGACAGGGCTACTATGGCTACACCTTC | CASSLGQGYYGYTF | NA | TRBD1 | TRBJ1-2 | TRBV11-2
TGTGCCAGCAGCTTGGGGGCGACAGCGGATAGCAATCAGCCCCAGCATTTT | CASSLGATADSNQPQHF | NA | NA | TRBJ1-5 | TRBV5-8
TGTGCCAGCAGCCAAGATGGGACAGGGGTGCCCTACTATGGCTACACCTTC | CASSQDGTGVPYYGYTF | NA | TRBD1 | TRBJ1-2 | TRBV4-2
TGTGCCAGCAGCCCCGGAGCCTCAAATAATTCACCCCTCCACTTT | CASSPGASNNSPLHF | NA | NA | TRBJ1-6 | TRBV7-3
TGTGCCAGTAGTGACCCCCCCGGGACAGGGATGAACTATGGCTACACCTTC | CASSDPPGTGMNYGYTF | NA | TRBD1 | TRBJ1-2 | TRBV19
TGTGCCAGCAGTTACTCTTCAGGGGAGTCCTATGGCTACACCTTC | CASSYSSGESYGYTF | NA | NA | TRBJ1-2 | TRBV6-5
TGTGCCAGCAGTCGGGGGATGAACACTGAAGCTTTCTTT | CASSRGMNTEAFF | NA | NA | TRBJ1-1 | TRBV19
TGTGCCAGCAGTCTAGCGGGGGGCCAAGCTAACTCCTACAATGAGCAGTTCTTC | CASSLAGGQANSYNEQFF | NA | TRBD2 | TRBJ2-1 | TRBV6-6
TGTGCCAGCAGCCGCACGGGGCTCAATCAGCCCCAGCATTTT | CASSRTGLNQPQHF | NA | NA | TRBJ1-5 | TRBV7-2
TGTGCCAGCAGCTTAGGTGCTAGCTACGAGCAGTACTTC | CASSLGASYEQYF | NA | NA | TRBJ2-7 | TRBV11-2
TGTGCCAGCAGTTTAGTGGGGGGGCGGAGGGAGCTGTTTTTT | CASSLVGGRRELFF | NA | NA | TRBJ2-2 | TRBV27
TGTGCCAGCAGCCCCGGAAGGAAAGTTGAAGCTTTCTTT | CASSPGRKVEAFF | NA | NA | TRBJ1-1 | TRBV3-1/TRBV3-2
TGTGCCAGCAGCTTAATGGGGGGTCCCTACGAGCAGTACTTC | CASSLMGGPYEQYF | few | NA | TRBJ2-7 | TRBV7-3
TGTGCCAGCAGCAAAACCGGGACTATTGGGGCCAACGTCCTGACTTTC | CASSKTGTIGANVLTF | once | TRBD2 | TRBJ2-6 | TRBV6-6
TGTGCCAGCAGCTTAGGGCGGGGACTCAGCTCCTATAATTCACCCCTCCACTTT | CASSLGRGLSSYNSPLHF | NA | NA | TRBJ1-6 | TRBV7-2
TGTGCCACCAGCAGGCCCGGGGGACAGCCCCAGCATTTT | CATSRPGGQPQHF | NA | NA | TRBJ1-5 | TRBV15
TGTGCCAGCAGCCGGGGACAAGGGCTACGGCAGCCCCAGCATTTT | CASSRGQGLRQPQHF | NA | NA | TRBJ1-5 | TRBV5-6
TGTGCCAGCAGCTCTCTGACAGGCAGTCCGCGGGGCTACACCTTC | CASSSLTGSPRGYTF | once | NA | TRBJ1-2 | TRBV7-9
TGTGCCAGCTCACCAGGGGTGGCTCAGCCCCAGCATTTT | CASSPGVAQPQHF | NA | NA | TRBJ1-5 | TRBV18